This T cell receptor (beta chain) comes out of a study of CD8+ T cells in alopecia areata. At the level of the study: Scalp area affected, as a percentage, set the severity score of treated patients.

Points from the study as a whole: When scalp samples are sequenced, resident alphabeta T cells of normal skin are also captured. Persistence during tofacitinib was seen for many expanded lesional clones in scalp and blood. Lesional tissue from the scalp (especially in alopecia totalis/universalis) showed higher clonality than normal scalp.

Noted treatment: oral pan-JAK inhibitor, 5-10 mg twice daily. As concerns this clone: The antigen is undetermined.

Once RNA had been extracted, it was reverse transcribed into cDNA to act as the sequencing template. Assay: immunoSEQ multiplex PCR; the TCRdb copy retains only in-frame clones and omits some. The data contain 150,000 or so clones, approximately 86% of them seen just once; the ten biggest clones take up approximately 13%. CDR1 LGHNA and CDR2 YNFKEQ come from the germline V gene. Trimming removed 0 bases from V and 12 bases from J, with 23 bases in between. This CDR3 is 16 amino acids long. The chain links TRBV4-2 to TRBJ1-1; D not certain. Sequenced here: CD8+ T cells sorted from blood, sampled at week 4, from a patient treated with tofacitinib. This sequence originates from a human donor with alopecia areata. The CDR3 coding sequence is TGTGCCAGCAGCCAAGATTATAATTTAGGGTTGATGGGAACTTTCTTT. Its protein product is CASSQDYNLGLMGTFF.